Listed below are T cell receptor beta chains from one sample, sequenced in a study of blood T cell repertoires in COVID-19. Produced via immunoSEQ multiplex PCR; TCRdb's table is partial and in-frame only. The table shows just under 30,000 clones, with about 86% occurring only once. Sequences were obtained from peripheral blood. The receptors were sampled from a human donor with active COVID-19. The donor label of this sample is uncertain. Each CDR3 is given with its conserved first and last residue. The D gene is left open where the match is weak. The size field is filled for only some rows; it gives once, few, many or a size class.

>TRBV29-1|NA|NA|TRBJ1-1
CSVTGAFF
TGCAGCGTTACAGGGGCTTTCTTT
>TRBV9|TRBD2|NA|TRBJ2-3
CASSAHRGADTQYF
TGTGCCAGCAGCGCCCACCGGGGGGCAGATACGCAGTATTTT
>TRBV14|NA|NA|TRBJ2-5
CASSQDNRLGETQYF
TGTGCCAGCAGCCAAGATAACAGGTTGGGGGAGACCCAGTACTTC
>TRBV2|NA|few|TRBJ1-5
CASSERYSNQPQHF
TGTGCCAGCAGTGAGAGGTATAGCAATCAGCCCCAGCATTTT
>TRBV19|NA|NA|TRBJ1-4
CASSLGQSVGNEKLFF
TGTGCCAGTAGCCTTGGACAGTCAGTGGGGAATGAAAAACTGTTTTTT
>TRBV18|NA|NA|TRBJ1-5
CASSPPAGDQPQHF
TGTGCCAGCTCACCACCGGCAGGGGATCAGCCCCAGCATTTT
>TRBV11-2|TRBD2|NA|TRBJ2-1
CASRFPPGTSGNEQFF
TGTGCCAGCAGGTTTCCACCCGGGACTAGCGGGAATGAGCAGTTCTTC
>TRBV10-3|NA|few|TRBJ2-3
CAISVGLALDTQYF
TGTGCCATCAGTGTCGGATTAGCGTTAGATACGCAGTATTTT
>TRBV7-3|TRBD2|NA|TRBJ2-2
CASSLGDYNTGELFF
TGTGCCAGCAGCCTAGGGGACTATAACACCGGGGAGCTGTTTTTT
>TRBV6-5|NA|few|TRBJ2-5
CASTVVAGSQETQYF
TGTGCCAGCACGGTGGTGGCGGGGTCCCAAGAGACCCAGTACTTC
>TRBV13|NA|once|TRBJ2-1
CASSLGGGSYNEQFF
TGTGCCAGCAGCTTAGGCGGGGGCTCCTACAATGAGCAGTTCTTC
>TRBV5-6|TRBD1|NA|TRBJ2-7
CASKQDRVYYEQYF
TGTGCCAGCAAGCAGGACAGGGTCTACTACGAGCAGTACTTC
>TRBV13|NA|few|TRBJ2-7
CASSLGRVSYEQYF
TGTGCCAGCAGCTTAGGGAGGGTGAGCTACGAGCAGTACTTC
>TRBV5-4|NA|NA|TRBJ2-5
CASSLGHPRIQETQYF
TGTGCCAGCAGCTTGGGGCACCCACGAATTCAAGAGACCCAGTACTTC
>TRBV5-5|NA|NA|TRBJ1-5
CASSSLSDQPQHF
TGTGCCAGCAGCAGTCTCTCGGATCAGCCCCAGCATTTT
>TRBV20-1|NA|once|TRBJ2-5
CSAGEDRPQETQYF
TGCAGTGCTGGTGAAGACAGGCCCCAAGAGACCCAGTACTTC
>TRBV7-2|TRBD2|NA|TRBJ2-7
CASSLSERDYEQYF
TGTGCCAGCAGCTTATCCGAGCGGGACTACGAGCAGTACTTC
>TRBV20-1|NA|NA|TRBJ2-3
CSGADTDTQYF
TGCAGTGGGGCAGACACAGATACGCAGTATTTT
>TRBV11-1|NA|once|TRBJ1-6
CASSLELANSPLHF
TGTGCCAGCAGCTTAGAGCTAGCGAATTCACCCCTCCACTTT
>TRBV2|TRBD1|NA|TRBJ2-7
CASAQQGAGEQYF
TGTGCCAGCGCCCAACAGGGGGCAGGCGAGCAGTACTTC
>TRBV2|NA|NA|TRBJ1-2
CAREGKNYGYTF
TGTGCCCGGGAGGGAAAGAACTATGGCTACACCTTC
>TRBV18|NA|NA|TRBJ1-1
CASSPSGHGTEAFF
TGTGCCAGCTCACCATCAGGGCATGGCACTGAAGCTTTCTTT
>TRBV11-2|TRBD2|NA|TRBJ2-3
CASSLGGLAVNTDTQYF
TGTGCCAGCAGCTTAGGAGGACTAGCGGTGAACACAGATACGCAGTATTTT
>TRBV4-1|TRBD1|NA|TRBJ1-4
CASSLIQGVIEKLFF
TGCGCCAGCAGCCTGATCCAGGGGGTCATTGAAAAACTGTTTTTT
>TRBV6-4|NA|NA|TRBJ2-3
CASRGQNTDTQYF
TGTGCCAGTAGAGGACAGAACACAGATACGCAGTATTTT
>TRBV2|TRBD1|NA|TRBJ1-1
CAGGTVMNTEAFF
TGTGCCGGAGGGACAGTTATGAACACTGAAGCTTTCTTT
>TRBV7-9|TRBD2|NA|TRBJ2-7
CASSSLSGTSDWASYEQYF
TGTGCCAGCAGCTCCCTGAGCGGGACTAGCGACTGGGCCTCCTACGAGCAGTACTTC
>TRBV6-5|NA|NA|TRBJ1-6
CASTPKWGSNSPLHF
TGTGCCAGCACCCCAAAGTGGGGCAGTAATTCACCCCTCCACTTT
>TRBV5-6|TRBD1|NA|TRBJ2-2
CASSSLQDRGNGELFF
TGTGCCAGCAGCTCCCTACAGGACAGGGGAAACGGGGAGCTGTTTTTT
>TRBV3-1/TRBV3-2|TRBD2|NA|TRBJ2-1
CASSPTSGLNEQFF
TGTGCCAGCAGCCCCACTAGCGGGCTCAATGAGCAGTTCTTC
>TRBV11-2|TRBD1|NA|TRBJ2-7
CASSLGDWTGESYEQYF
TGTGCCAGCAGCTTAGGGGATTGGACAGGGGAATCATACGAGCAGTACTTC